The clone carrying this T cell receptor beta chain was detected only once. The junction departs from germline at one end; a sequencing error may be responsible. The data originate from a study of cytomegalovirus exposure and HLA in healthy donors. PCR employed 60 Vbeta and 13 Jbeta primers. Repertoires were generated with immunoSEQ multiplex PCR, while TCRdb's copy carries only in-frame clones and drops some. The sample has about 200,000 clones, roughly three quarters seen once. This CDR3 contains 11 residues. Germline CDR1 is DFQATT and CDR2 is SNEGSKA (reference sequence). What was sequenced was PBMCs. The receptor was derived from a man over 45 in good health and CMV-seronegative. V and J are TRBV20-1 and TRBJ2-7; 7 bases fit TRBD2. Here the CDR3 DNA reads TGTTTAATAGCGGGTAGTCTCGAGCAGTACTTC. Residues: CLIAGSLEQYF.